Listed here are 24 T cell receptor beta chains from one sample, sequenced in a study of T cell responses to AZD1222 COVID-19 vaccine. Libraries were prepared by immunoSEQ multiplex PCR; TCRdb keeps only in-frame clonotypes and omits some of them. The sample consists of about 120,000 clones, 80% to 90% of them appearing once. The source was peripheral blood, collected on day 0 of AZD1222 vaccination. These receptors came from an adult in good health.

The CDR3 DNA reads TGTGCCACCAGTGATTCGGGGGTCGGCACCGGGGAGCTGTTTTTT. Amino acid sequence: CATSDSGVGTGELFF. V and J are TRBV24-1 and TRBJ2-2, with D maybe TRBD2 (6 bases). Germline-derived CDR1 and CDR2 are KGHDR and SFDVKD. The V end lost 2 bases, the J end lost 4 bases, and 10 bases lay between the germline ends. The CDR3 extends over 15 amino acids.

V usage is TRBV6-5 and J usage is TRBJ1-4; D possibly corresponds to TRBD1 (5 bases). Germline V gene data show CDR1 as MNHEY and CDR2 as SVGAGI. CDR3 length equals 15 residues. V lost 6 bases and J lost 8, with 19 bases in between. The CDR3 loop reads CASRDPGRIGEKLFF. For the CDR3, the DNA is TGTGCCAGCAGGGATCCAGGGCGAATAGGAGAAAAACTGTTTTTT.

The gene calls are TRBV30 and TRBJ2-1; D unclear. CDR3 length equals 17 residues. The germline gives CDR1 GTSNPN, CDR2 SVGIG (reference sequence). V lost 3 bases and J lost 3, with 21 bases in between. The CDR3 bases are TGTGCCTGGAGCCACGGCCCCGTACTCCCGCACTACAATGAGCAGTTCTTC. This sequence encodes CAWSHGPVLPHYNEQFF.

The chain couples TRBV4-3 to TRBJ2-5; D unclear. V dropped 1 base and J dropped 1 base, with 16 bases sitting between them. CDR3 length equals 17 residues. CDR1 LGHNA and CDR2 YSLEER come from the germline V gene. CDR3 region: CASSQGLSSAFQETQYF. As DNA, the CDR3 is TGCGCCAGCAGCCAAGGGCTGTCGAGTGCTTTCCAAGAGACCCAGTACTTC.

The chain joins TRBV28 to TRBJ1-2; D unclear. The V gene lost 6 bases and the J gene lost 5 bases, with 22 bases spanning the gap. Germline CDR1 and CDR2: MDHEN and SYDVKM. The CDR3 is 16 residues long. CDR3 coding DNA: TGTGCCAGCAGCCGATCCCCGGGGTCACCTCCGTATGGCTACACCTTC. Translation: CASSRSPGSPPYGYTF.

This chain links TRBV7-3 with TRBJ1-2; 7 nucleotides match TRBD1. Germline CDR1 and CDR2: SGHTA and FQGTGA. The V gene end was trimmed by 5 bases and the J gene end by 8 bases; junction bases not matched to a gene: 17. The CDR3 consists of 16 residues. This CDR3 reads CASSAIARTGRGGYTF. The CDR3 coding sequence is TGTGCCAGCAGCGCAATTGCCCGGACAGGAAGAGGCGGCTACACCTTC. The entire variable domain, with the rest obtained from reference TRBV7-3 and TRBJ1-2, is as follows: GAGVSQTPSNKVTEKGKYVELRCDPISGHTALYWYRQSLGQGPEFLIYFQGTGAADDSGLPNDRFFAVRPEGSVSTLKIQRTERGDSAVYLCASSAIARTGRGGYTFGSGTRLTVV.

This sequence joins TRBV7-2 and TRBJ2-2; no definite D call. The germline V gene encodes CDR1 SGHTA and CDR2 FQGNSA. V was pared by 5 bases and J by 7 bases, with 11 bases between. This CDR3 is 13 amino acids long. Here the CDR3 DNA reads TGTGCCAGCAGCCCGGTTATGTTCGGGGAGCTGTTTTTT. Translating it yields CASSPVMFGELFF.

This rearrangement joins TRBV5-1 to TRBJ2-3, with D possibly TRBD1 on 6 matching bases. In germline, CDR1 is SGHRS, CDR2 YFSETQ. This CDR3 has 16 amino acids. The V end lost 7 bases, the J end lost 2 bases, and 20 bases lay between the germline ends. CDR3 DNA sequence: TGCGCCAGCGGCCCGGGACACGGCTCGGTCACAGATACGCAGTATTTT. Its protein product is CASGPGHGSVTDTQYF.

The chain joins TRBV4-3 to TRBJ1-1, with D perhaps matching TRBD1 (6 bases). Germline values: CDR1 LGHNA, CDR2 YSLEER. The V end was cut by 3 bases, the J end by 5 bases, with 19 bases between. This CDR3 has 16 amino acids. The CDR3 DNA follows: TGCGCCAGCAGCCAGCGGGACACGGAGAGTGGAACTGAAGCTTTCTTT. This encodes CASSQRDTESGTEAFF.

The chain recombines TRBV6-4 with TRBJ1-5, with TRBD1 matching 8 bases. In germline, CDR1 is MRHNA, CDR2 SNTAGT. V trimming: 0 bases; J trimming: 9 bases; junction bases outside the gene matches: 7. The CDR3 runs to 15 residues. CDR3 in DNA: TGTGCCAGCAGTGACTCGGGACAGGAGTGGATGCCCCAGCATTTT. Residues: CASSDSGQEWMPQHF.

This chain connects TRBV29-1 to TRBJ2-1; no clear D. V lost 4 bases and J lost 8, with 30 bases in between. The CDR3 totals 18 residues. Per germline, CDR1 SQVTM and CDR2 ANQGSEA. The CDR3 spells CSVGRLQVLEVTIDEQFF. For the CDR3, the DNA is TGCAGCGTTGGCCGTTTACAAGTTCTCGAAGTAACGATCGATGAGCAGTTCTTC.

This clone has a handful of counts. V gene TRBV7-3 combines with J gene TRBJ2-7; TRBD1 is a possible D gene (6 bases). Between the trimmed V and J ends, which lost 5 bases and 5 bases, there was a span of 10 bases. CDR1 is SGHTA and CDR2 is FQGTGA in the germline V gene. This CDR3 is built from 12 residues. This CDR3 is CASSEGHNEQYF. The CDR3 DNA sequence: TGTGCCAGCAGCGAGGGACACAACGAGCAGTACTTC. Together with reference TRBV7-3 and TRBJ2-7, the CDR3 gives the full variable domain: GAGVSQTPSNKVTEKGKYVELRCDPISGHTALYWYRQSLGQGPEFLIYFQGTGAADDSGLPNDRFFAVRPEGSVSTLKIQRTERGDSAVYLCASSEGHNEQYFGPGTRLTVT.

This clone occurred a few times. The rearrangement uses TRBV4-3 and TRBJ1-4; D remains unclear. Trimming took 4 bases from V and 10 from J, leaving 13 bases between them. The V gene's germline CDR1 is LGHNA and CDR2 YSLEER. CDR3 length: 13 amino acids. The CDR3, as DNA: TGCGCCAGCAGCCCCGACAAATCCGGAAAACTGTTTTTT. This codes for CASSPDKSGKLFF.

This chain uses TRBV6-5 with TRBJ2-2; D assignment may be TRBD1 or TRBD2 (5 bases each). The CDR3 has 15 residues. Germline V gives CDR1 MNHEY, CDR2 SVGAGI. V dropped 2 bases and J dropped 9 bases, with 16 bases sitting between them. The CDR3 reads CASSYVGTPARELFF. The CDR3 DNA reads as TGTGCCAGCAGTTACGTCGGGACCCCGGCCCGGGAGCTGTTTTTT.

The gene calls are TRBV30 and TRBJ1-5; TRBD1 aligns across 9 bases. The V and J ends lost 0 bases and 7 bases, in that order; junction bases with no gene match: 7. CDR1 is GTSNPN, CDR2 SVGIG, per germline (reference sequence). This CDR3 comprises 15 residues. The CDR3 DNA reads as TGTGCCTGGAGTGTACGGGACAGGGTAGGACAGCCCCAGCATTTT. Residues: CAWSVRDRVGQPQHF.

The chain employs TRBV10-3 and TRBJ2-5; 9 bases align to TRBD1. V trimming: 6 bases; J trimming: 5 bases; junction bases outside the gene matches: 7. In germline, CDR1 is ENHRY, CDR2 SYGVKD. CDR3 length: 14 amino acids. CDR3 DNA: TGTGCCATCAGGCGGACAGGGGACGGGGAGACCCAGTACTTC. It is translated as CAIRRTGDGETQYF.

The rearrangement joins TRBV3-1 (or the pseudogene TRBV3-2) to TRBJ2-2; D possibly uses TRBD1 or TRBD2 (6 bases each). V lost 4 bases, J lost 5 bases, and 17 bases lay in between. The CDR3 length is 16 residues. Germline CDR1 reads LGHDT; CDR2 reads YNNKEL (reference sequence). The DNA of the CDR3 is TGTGCCAGCAGCCCTTACCGTGGGGGGCGGACCGGGGAGCTGTTTTTT. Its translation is CASSPYRGGRTGELFF.

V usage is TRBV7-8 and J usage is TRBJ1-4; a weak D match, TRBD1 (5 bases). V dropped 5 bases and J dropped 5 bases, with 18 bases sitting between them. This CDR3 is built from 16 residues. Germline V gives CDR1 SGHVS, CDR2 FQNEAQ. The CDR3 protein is CASSDRSAGRNEKLFF. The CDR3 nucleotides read TGTGCCAGCAGCGACCGGTCGGCAGGGCGGAATGAAAAACTGTTTTTT.

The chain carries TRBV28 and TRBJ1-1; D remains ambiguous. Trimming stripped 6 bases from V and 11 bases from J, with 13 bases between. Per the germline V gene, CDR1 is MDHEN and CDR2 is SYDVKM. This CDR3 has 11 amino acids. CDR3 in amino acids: CASRHWGVAFF. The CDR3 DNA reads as TGTGCCAGCAGGCACTGGGGTGTGGCTTTCTTT.

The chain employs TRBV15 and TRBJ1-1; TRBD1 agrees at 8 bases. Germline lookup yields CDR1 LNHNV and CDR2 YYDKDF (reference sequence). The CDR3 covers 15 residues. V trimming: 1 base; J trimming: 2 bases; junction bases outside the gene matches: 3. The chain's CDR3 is CATSRGQGINTEAFF. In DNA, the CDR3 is TGTGCCACCAGCAGAGGACAGGGGATAAACACTGAAGCTTTCTTT.

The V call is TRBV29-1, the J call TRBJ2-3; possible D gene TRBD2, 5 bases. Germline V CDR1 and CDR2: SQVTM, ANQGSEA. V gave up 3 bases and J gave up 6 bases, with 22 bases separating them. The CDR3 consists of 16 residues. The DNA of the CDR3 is TGCAGCGTTGAGGGTCTAGCTGCGGCACTGAGGGATACGCAGTATTTT. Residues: CSVEGLAAALRDTQYF.

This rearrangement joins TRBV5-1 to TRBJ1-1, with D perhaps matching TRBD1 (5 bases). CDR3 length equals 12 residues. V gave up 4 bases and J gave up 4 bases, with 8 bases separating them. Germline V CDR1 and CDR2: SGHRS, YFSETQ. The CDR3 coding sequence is TGCGCCAGCAGCCAGGGCGGCACTGAAGCTTTCTTT. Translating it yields CASSQGGTEAFF. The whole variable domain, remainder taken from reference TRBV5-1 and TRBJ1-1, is KAGVTQTPRYLIKTRGQQVTLSCSPISGHRSVSWYQQTPGQGLQFLFEYFSETQRNKGNFPGRFSGRQFSNSRSEMNVSTLELGDSALYLCASSQGGTEAFFGQGTRLTVV.

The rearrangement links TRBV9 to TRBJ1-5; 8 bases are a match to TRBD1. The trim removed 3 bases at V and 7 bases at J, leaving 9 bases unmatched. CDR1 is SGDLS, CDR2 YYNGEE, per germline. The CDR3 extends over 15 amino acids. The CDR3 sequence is CASSGRRTGRQPQHF. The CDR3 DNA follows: TGTGCCAGCAGCGGCCGGAGGACAGGGAGACAGCCCCAGCATTTT.

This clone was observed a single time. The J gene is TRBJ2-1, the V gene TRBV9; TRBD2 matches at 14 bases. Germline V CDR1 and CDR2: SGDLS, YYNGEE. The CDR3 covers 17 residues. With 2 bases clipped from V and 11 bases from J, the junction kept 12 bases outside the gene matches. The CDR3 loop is CASSVIPGTSGGAQQFF. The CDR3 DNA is TGTGCCAGCAGCGTCATCCCCGGGACTAGCGGGGGCGCCCAGCAGTTCTTC. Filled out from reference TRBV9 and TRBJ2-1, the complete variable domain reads DSGVTQTPKHLITATGQRVTLRCSPRSGDLSVYWYQQSLDQGLQFLIQYYNGEERAKGNILERFSAQQFPDLHSELNLSSLELGDSALYFCASSVIPGTSGGAQQFFGPGTRLTVL.